A single sample is the source of the 13 T cell receptor beta chains below, sequenced in a study of cytomegalovirus exposure and HLA in healthy donors. Measured with immunoSEQ multiplex PCR; TCRdb has only the in-frame clones, and not every one. The sample lists 90,000 to 150,000 clones, about 82% occurring once. Specimen: PBMCs. The receptor set was obtained from a man aged 18 to 30 in good health and CMV-seronegative.

The chain carries TRBV11-2 and TRBJ2-1; 13 nucleotides line up with TRBD2. Germline trimming cut 5 bases from V and 9 bases from J; bases unmatched to any gene: 7. This CDR3 comprises 15 residues. In germline, CDR1 is SGHAT, CDR2 FQNNGV. The CDR3 spells CASSEGLAGRVEQFF. The CDR3 nucleotides are TGTGCCAGCAGCGAGGGACTAGCGGGAAGGGTTGAGCAGTTCTTC.

This chain joins TRBV19 and TRBJ1-2; TRBD1 is a possible D gene (5 bases). V lost 1 base and J 5 bases, leaving 11 bases between the germline ends. Looked up from germline, CDR1 is LNHDA and CDR2 is SQIVND (reference sequence). CDR3 length: 14 residues. Written as DNA, the CDR3 is TGTGCCAGTAGTATAGTCCCCGACAGTTATGGCTACACCTTC. This encodes CASSIVPDSYGYTF.

The chain carries TRBV30 and TRBJ2-7, with D possibly matching TRBD1 (6 bases). This CDR3 is built from 14 residues. V gave up 5 bases and J gave up 2 bases, with 16 bases separating them. Germline V gives CDR1 GTSNPN, CDR2 SVGIG (reference sequence). The CDR3 sequence: CAWEPRDTAYEQYF. CDR3 nucleotides: TGTGCCTGGGAACCCAGGGACACAGCCTACGAGCAGTACTTC.

This sequence joins TRBV2 and TRBJ2-3; D is uncertain. CDR3 length: 14 residues. V was cut by 0 bases and J by 3 bases, with 7 bases left in between. Germline assignment: CDR1 SNHLY and CDR2 FYNNEI. The CDR3 region has the DNA TGTGCCAGCAGTGAAGCGGCAGTGACAGATACGCAGTATTTT. Translation: CASSEAAVTDTQYF.

The chain is built from TRBV11-3 and TRBJ2-7, with unresolved D. Germline CDR1 reads SGHNT; CDR2 reads YENEEA. Trimming took off 5 bases at V and 0 bases at J, with 11 bases between the two ends. This CDR3 contains 14 residues. In nucleotides, the CDR3 is TGTGCCAGCAGCCCGGGTGGCAACTCCTACGAGCAGTACTTC. Its translation is CASSPGGNSYEQYF.

The chain recombines TRBV6-5 with TRBJ1-4, with a possible D match to TRBD1 (5 bases). This CDR3 is built from 14 residues. Germline V gene lookup returns CDR1 MNHEY and CDR2 SVGAGI. Trimming took 2 bases from V and 8 from J, leaving 12 bases between them. The CDR3 reads CASSYRGGREKLFF. CDR3 sequence (DNA): TGTGCCAGCAGTTACAGGGGAGGGAGGGAAAAACTGTTTTTT.

V is TRBV5-1 and J is TRBJ2-2, with a possible D match to TRBD2 (6 bases). The CDR3 covers 13 residues. Germline lookup yields CDR1 SGHRS and CDR2 YFSETQ. The V gene lost 5 bases and the J gene lost 1 base, with 6 bases spanning the gap. The CDR3 sequence is CASREGNTGELFF. The CDR3 DNA reads as TGCGCCAGCAGGGAGGGGAACACCGGGGAGCTGTTTTTT.

This rearrangement joins TRBV6-1 to TRBJ1-5; unclear D gene. CDR1 MNHNS and CDR2 SASEGT come from the germline V gene. This CDR3 comprises 13 residues. Trimming shortened V by 6 bases and J by 3 bases, and 9 bases separated the two germline ends. CDR3 DNA sequence: TGTGCCAGCAGCGCACGGGTCAATCAGCCCCAGCATTTT. Its translation is CASSARVNQPQHF.

This chain connects TRBV2 to TRBJ1-1, with 7 nucleotides matching TRBD1. This CDR3 has 14 residues. Germline V gene data show CDR1 as SNHLY and CDR2 as FYNNEI. V dropped 6 bases and J dropped 0; count of bases not matched to a gene: 4. CDR3 sequence (DNA): TGTGCCAGCAGCGGGACAGTATTGAACACTGAAGCTTTCTTT. It codes for CASSGTVLNTEAFF.

This chain connects TRBV30 to TRBJ2-7; D remains ambiguous. V lost 0 bases and J lost 1, with 10 bases in between. CDR3 length: 14 amino acids. Germline-derived CDR1 and CDR2 are GTSNPN and SVGIG (reference sequence). The CDR3 region has the DNA TGTGCCTGGAGTGTGTCAGGTGAATCCTACGAGCAGTACTTC. Translation: CAWSVSGESYEQYF. Full variable domain (rest looked up from reference TRBV30 and TRBJ2-7): SQTIHQWPATLVQPVGSPLSLECTVEGTSNPNLYWYRQAAGRGLQLLFYSVGIGQISSEVPQNLSASRPQDRQFILSSKKLLLSDSGFYLCAWSVSGESYEQYFGPGTRLTVT.

J is TRBJ2-6 and V is TRBV15; no definite D call. V was shortened by 5 bases and J by 2 bases, with 19 bases between the two germline ends. This CDR3 has 18 residues. CDR1 and CDR2 (germline): LNHNV, YYDKDF (reference sequence). The CDR3 here is CATSPSGPSFTGANVLTF. For the CDR3, the DNA is TGTGCCACCAGCCCATCGGGTCCTTCCTTTACTGGGGCCAACGTCCTGACTTTC. Looking up the rest from reference TRBV15 and TRBJ2-6 gives the full variable domain: DAMVIQNPRYQVTQFGKPVTLSCSQTLNHNVMYWYQQKSSQAPKLLFHYYDKDFNNEADTPDNFQSRRPNTSFCFLDIRSPGLGDTAMYLCATSPSGPSFTGANVLTFGAGSRLTVL.

The chain employs TRBV4-2 and TRBJ2-7; 15 nucleotides align to TRBD2. The V segment lost 1 base and the J segment 6 bases; nucleotides outside the gene matches: 10. This CDR3 spans 18 amino acids. Germline V gives CDR1 LGHNA, CDR2 YNFKEQ. CDR3 nucleotide sequence: TGTGCCAGCAGCCAAGGGACCGGGACTAGCGGGAGGCCCATCGAGCAGTACTTC. Protein product: CASSQGTGTSGRPIEQYF.

The chain couples TRBV7-2 to TRBJ2-1; 8 bases line up with TRBD2. V lost 4 bases, J lost 5 bases, and 7 bases stayed unmatched. In germline, CDR1 is SGHTA, CDR2 FQGNSA. The CDR3 spans 15 residues. The DNA of the CDR3 is TGTGCCAGCAGCTCGACGGGACTAGGGAACAATGAGCAGTTCTTC. Protein product: CASSSTGLGNNEQFF. The full variable domain, in which reference TRBV7-2 and TRBJ2-1 provide the parts outside the CDR3, is GAGVSQSPSNKVTEKGKDVELRCDPISGHTALYWYRQSLGQGLEFLIYFQGNSAPDKSGLPSDRFSAERTGGSVSTLTIQRTQQEDSAVYLCASSSTGLGNNEQFFGPGTRLTVL.